This T cell receptor (beta chain) emerged from a study of Ad26.COV2.S vaccination and SARS-CoV-2 variants. Study information: Vaccine-arm donor from the placebo-controlled COV1001 Ad26.COV2.S trial.

Comments on this clone: Its antigen is not identified.

TCRdb's table, derived via immunoSEQ multiplex PCR, lists solely in-frame clones and lacks some. The sample records about 350,000 clones, less than 90% being singletons. Trimming cost V 8 bases and J 8 bases; bases outside gene matches: 12. This CDR3 has 14 residues. The germline gives CDR1 MNHEY, CDR2 SVGAGI. Study-wide points: Compared with placebo recipients, vaccine recipients had higher spike-specific TCR breadth. Substantial post-vaccination breadth of spike-specific CD8+ and CD4+ T cell responses was reported.

As for treatment: some 19 received Ad26.COV2.S at low or high dose, single or two shots; about five received placebo; per-sample allocation not given. Material that was analyzed had been drawn on day 63 after the first vaccine or placebo injection. Boston supplied an adult donor aged 18-55 years. Here the sequenced sample was peripheral blood, taken in a trial of Ad26.COV2.S vaccine versus placebo. The chain recombines TRBV6-5 with TRBJ2-1; TRBD1 matches at 7 bases. The receptor's source is a person aged 18 to 65 who received the Ad26.COV2.S COVID-19 vaccine or a placebo. This chain's CDR3 is CASVIVQGSDEQFF. In DNA, the CDR3 is TGTGCCAGCGTAATAGTACAGGGGAGCGATGAGCAGTTCTTC.